The 6 T cell receptor beta chains below were found in one sample sequenced in a study of T-cell reconstitution after alpha-beta-depleted transplantation in children. Preparation of the TCRbeta library was carried out with unique molecular identifiers. TCRdb itself ran the PCR reads through MiXCR, one entry per CDR3 protein. The sample consists of some 140,000 distinct CDR3 sequences, around 9.8% of them appearing once. Specimen: PBMCs, mostly from graft donor cells, collected 180 days after TCRalphabeta/CD19-depleted stem cell transplant. These receptors originate from a girl less than two years old who had a stem cell transplant for combined immunodeficiency, so the T cells may come from the graft donor.

Of note for this clonotype: One junction end disagrees with the germline gene, perhaps due to a read error. The chain carries TRBV27 and TRBJ2-1; D may be TRBD2 (6 bases). Germline CDR1 MNHEY, CDR2 SMNVEV (reference sequence). This CDR3 comprises 12 residues. CDR3 sequence (DNA): TGTGCCAGCGGGGGACTTAACAATGCGCAGTTCTTC. Translated: CASGGLNNAQFF.

This clonotype was seen more than once but under ten times. The J gene is TRBJ2-7, the V gene TRBV6-2 or TRBV6-3; 7 bases agree with TRBD1. This CDR3 comprises 13 residues. Germline V gene data show CDR1 as MNHEY and CDR2 as SVGEGT. V shed 6 bases, J shed 1 base, and the junction held 3 bases outside the gene matches. CDR3 sequence: CASRGQYSYEQYF. CDR3 DNA: TGTGCCAGCAGGGGACAGTATTCCTACGAGCAGTACTTC.

A few counts support this clonotype. The chain employs TRBV7-2 and TRBJ2-3; weak D call: TRBD2 (5 bases). CDR1 and CDR2 (germline): SGHTA, FQGNSA. Trimming stripped 4 bases from V and 1 base from J, with 15 bases between. The CDR3 spans 16 residues. CDR3 in DNA: TGTGCCAGCAGCTCAACACTAGACCCGGGCACAGATACGCAGTATTTT. Translated: CASSSTLDPGTDTQYF.

The rearrangement uses TRBV4-1 and TRBJ2-1, with 12 positions matching TRBD2. The germline V gene encodes CDR1 MGHRA and CDR2 YSYEKL. V shed 0 bases, J shed 4 bases, and the junction held 4 bases outside the gene matches. The CDR3 is 17 amino acids. CDR3 loop: CASSQEEGLAGYNEQFF. The CDR3 DNA sequence: TGCGCCAGCAGCCAAGAGGAAGGACTAGCGGGATACAATGAGCAGTTCTTC.

This clonotype was detected only a few times. The chain couples TRBV28 to TRBJ2-7; a possible D gene is TRBD2 (5 bases). This CDR3 spans 11 amino acids. The germline gives CDR1 MDHEN, CDR2 SYDVKM. The V and J ends lost 5 bases and 9 bases respectively, with 11 bases between them. The CDR3 sequence: CASSPHRGQYF. The CDR3 nucleotides are TGTGCCAGCAGTCCCCACCGGGGGCAGTACTTC.

This rearrangement joins TRBV5-1 to TRBJ2-5; 8 positions agree with TRBD1. Germline V gene lookup returns CDR1 SGHRS and CDR2 YFSETQ. J was trimmed by 9 bases and V by 2 bases; bases with no gene match: 9. The CDR3 is made up of 14 amino acids. CDR3 region: CASSFWTGQGSQYF. The CDR3 nucleotides are TGCGCCAGCAGCTTTTGGACAGGGCAAGGGTCCCAGTACTTC.